A single sample gave rise to the 8 T cell receptor beta chains below, sequenced in a study of shared clonotypes between healthy human individuals. Produced via immunoSEQ multiplex PCR; TCRdb's table is partial and in-frame only. The sample contains roughly 2,500,000 clones, more than 85% of which appear only once. The sequenced sample was naive CD4+ T cells from PBMCs. The sample's subset: CD45RA+ positively selected. These TCRs come from a man between 18 and 35 years old in good health. Some clones in this sample may be carry-over from other donors' samples.

Worth noting for this clone: The sample holds other DNA sequences that translate to the same CDR3. The V and J genes are TRBV5-1 and TRBJ2-5; D gene ambiguous. V gave up 0 bases and J gave up 2 bases, with 5 bases separating them. CDR1 is SGHRS, CDR2 YFSETQ, per germline. The CDR3 sequence is 13 residues long. The CDR3 DNA reads as TGCGCCAGCAGCTTGGAAGCTCAAGAGACCCAGTACTTC. As protein: CASSLEAQETQYF.

J is TRBJ2-7 and V is TRBV7-2; a possible D gene is TRBD1 (5 bases). With 2 bases removed from V and 1 base from J, the gap between germline ends came to 9 bases. The CDR3 extends over 14 amino acids. Germline V gives CDR1 SGHTA, CDR2 FQGNSA. As DNA, the CDR3 is TGTGCCAGCAGCTTACGGACACTTTCCTACGAGCAGTACTTC. Translated: CASSLRTLSYEQYF.

The chain links TRBV11-2 to TRBJ2-5; D call uncertain. This CDR3 region has 14 residues. CDR1 is SGHAT and CDR2 is FQNNGV in the germline V gene. V was pared by 6 bases and J by 5 bases, with 16 bases between. Here the CDR3 reads CASSLLQVGETQYF. The CDR3 nucleotides are TGTGCCAGCAGTTTACTCCAGGTCGGGGAGACCCAGTACTTC.

The chain couples TRBV11-2 to TRBJ1-2; no clear D gene. CDR3 size: 14 residues. The germline CDR1 and CDR2 sequences are SGHAT and FQNNGV. V shed 1 base and J shed 1 base, with 7 bases lying between them. CDR3 bases: TGTGCCAGCAGCTTAGGCGGATATAACTATGGCTACACCTTC. Translation gives CASSLGGYNYGYTF.

In this sample, this clone turned up once. The chain couples TRBV5-4 to TRBJ1-4; D unresolved. V lost 4 bases, J lost 7 bases, and 14 bases lay in between. The CDR3 sequence is 14 residues long. Germline loops: CDR1 SGHNT, CDR2 YYREEE (reference sequence). CDR3 loop: CASSIWRGPEKLFF. The CDR3 bases are TGTGCCAGCAGCATCTGGCGGGGTCCTGAAAAACTGTTTTTT.

The chain recombines TRBV18 with TRBJ1-2; possible D gene TRBD1, 6 bases. Trimming cost V 3 bases and J 3 bases, with 17 bases left between them. This CDR3 region has 16 residues. The germline gives CDR1 KGHSH, CDR2 LQKENI. DNA for the CDR3: TGTGCCAGCTCACCTAATGGGGCAGGGGAGGACTATGGCTACACCTTC. It codes for CASSPNGAGEDYGYTF.

The J gene is TRBJ1-2, the V gene TRBV18, with 7 bases that match TRBD1. The CDR3 contains 16 residues. J was trimmed by 2 bases and V by 3 bases; bases with no gene match: 9. Germline CDR1 KGHSH, CDR2 LQKENI. The CDR3 region has the DNA TGTGCCAGCTCACCGACCTCCGGGACAGCCAACTATGGCTACACCTTC. Protein product: CASSPTSGTANYGYTF.

This chain uses TRBV18 with TRBJ2-7; 8 nucleotides line up with TRBD2. Germline V CDR1 and CDR2: KGHSH, LQKENI. Trimming cost V 3 bases and J 3 bases; bases outside gene matches: 7. The CDR3 is 15 amino acids. This CDR3 reads CASSPDGLAGYEQYF. The CDR3 region has the DNA TGTGCCAGCTCACCGGACGGCCTAGCGGGCTACGAGCAGTACTTC.